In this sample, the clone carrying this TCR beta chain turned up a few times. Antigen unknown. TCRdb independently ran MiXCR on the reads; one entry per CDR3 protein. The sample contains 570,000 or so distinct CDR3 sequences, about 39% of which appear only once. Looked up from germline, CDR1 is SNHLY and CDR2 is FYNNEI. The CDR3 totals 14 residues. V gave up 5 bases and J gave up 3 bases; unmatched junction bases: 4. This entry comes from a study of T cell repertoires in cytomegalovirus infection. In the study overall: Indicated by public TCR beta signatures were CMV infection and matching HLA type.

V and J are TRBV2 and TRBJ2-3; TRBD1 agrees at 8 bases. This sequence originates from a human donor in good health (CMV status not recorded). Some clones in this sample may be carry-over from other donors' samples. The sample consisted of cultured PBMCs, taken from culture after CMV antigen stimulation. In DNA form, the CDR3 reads TGTGCCAGCAGTCCGGACAGGGTTACAGATACGCAGTATTTT. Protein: CASSPDRVTDTQYF.